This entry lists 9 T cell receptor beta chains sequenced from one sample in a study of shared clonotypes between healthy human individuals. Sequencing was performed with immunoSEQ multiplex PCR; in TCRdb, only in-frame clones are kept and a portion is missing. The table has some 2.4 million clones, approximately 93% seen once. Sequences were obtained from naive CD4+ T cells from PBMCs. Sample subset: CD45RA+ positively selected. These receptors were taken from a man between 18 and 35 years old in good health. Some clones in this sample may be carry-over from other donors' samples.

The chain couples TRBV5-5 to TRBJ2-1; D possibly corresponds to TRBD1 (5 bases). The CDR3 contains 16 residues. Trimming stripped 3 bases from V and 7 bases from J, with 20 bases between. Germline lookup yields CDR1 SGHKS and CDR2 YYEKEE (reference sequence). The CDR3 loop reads CASSSRASQTNNEQFF. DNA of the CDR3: TGTGCCAGCAGCTCCAGGGCCAGTCAGACCAATAATGAGCAGTTCTTC.

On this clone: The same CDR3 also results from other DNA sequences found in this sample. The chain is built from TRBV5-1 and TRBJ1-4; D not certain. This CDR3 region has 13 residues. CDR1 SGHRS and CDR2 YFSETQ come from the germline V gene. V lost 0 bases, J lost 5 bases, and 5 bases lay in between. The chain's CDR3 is CASSLGNNEKLFF. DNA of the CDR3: TGCGCCAGCAGCTTGGGTAACAATGAAAAACTGTTTTTT.

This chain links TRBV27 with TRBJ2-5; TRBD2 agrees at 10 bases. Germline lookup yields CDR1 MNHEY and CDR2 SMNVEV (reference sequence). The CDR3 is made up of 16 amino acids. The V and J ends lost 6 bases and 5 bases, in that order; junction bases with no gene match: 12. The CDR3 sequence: CASRNTLAGERETQYF. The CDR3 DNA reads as TGTGCCAGCAGAAATACTCTAGCGGGAGAAAGGGAGACCCAGTACTTC.

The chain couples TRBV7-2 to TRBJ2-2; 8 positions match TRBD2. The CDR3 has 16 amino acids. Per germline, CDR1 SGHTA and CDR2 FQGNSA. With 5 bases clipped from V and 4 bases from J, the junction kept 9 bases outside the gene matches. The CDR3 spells CASSPPRGGSTGELFF. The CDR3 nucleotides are TGTGCCAGCAGCCCTCCCCGCGGGGGGAGCACCGGGGAGCTGTTTTTT. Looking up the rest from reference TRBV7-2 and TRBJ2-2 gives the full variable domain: GAGVSQSPSNKVTEKGKDVELRCDPISGHTALYWYRQSLGQGLEFLIYFQGNSAPDKSGLPSDRFSAERTGGSVSTLTIQRTQQEDSAVYLCASSPPRGGSTGELFFGEGSRLTVL.

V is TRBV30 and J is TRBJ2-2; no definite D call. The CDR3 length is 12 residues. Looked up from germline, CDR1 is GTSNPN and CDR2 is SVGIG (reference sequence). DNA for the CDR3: TGTGCTCTTGGACCCCGCCCCGGGGAGCTGTTTTTT. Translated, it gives CALGPRPGELFF.

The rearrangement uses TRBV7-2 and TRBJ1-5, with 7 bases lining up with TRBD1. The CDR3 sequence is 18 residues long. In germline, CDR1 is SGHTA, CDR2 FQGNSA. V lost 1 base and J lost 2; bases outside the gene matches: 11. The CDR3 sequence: CASSLGYDRARGNQPQHF. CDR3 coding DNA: TGTGCCAGCAGCTTAGGGTATGACAGGGCACGGGGCAATCAGCCCCAGCATTTT. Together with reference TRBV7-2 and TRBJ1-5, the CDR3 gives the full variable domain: GAGVSQSPSNKVTEKGKDVELRCDPISGHTALYWYRQSLGQGLEFLIYFQGNSAPDKSGLPSDRFSAERTGGSVSTLTIQRTQQEDSAVYLCASSLGYDRARGNQPQHFGDGTRLSIL.

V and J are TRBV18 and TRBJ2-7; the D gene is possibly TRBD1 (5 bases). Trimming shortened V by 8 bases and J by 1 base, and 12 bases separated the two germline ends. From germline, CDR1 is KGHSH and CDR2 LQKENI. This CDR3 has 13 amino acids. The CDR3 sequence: CASGPAGSYEQYF. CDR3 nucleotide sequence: TGTGCCAGCGGGCCCGCAGGGTCCTACGAGCAGTACTTC.

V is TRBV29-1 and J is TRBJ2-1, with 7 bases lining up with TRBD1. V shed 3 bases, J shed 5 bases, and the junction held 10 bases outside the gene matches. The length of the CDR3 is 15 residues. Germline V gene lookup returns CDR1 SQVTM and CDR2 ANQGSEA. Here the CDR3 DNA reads TGCAGCGTTGATGACAGGGTAAAGGCCGACAATGAGCAGTTCTTC. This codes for CSVDDRVKADNEQFF.

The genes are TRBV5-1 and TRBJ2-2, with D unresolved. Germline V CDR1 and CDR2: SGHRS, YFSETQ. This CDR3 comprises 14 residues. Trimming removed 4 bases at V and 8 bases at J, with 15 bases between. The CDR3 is CASSLTAGSGELFF. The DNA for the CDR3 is TGCGCCAGCAGCCTTACGGCCGGATCTGGGGAGCTGTTTTTT. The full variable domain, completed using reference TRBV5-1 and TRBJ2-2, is KAGVTQTPRYLIKTRGQQVTLSCSPISGHRSVSWYQQTPGQGLQFLFEYFSETQRNKGNFPGRFSGRQFSNSRSEMNVSTLELGDSALYLCASSLTAGSGELFFGEGSRLTVL.